A single sample is the source of the 18 T cell receptor beta chains below, sequenced in a study of persistence of HIV-infected CD4 T cells. This nonspecific control used anti-CD3/anti-CD28 bead stimulation of CD4+ T cells. Sorting selected CD4+ T cells upregulating both CD40 ligand and CD69. These TCRs' antigens remain unknown. The immunoSEQ assay was version 4, run in survey mode. Only in-frame clones appear in the TCRdb table, and some are missing; sequencing was by immunoSEQ multiplex PCR. The sample has roughly 48,000 clones, 88% seen once. Source: CD4+ T cells sorted from PBMCs after 18-hour stimulation, taken from a patient who received antiretroviral therapy. The source is an adult woman with HIV who was CMV-seropositive.

The gene calls are TRBV7-8 and TRBJ1-4; D is perhaps TRBD1 (5 bases). Germline V gene sequence: CDR1 SGHVS, CDR2 FQNEAQ. V lost 1 base to trimming and J lost 3 bases, with 18 bases between them. This CDR3 spans 18 amino acids. The CDR3 DNA sequence: TGTGCCAGCAGCTTAGGGAGGAGGGGAAAGAGAGCTAATGAAAAACTGTTTTTT. Translating it yields CASSLGRRGKRANEKLFF. Combining the CDR3 with reference TRBV7-8 and TRBJ1-4 gives the whole variable domain GAGVSQSPRYKVAKRGQDVALRCDPISGHVSLFWYQQALGQGPEFLTYFQNEAQLDKSGLPSDRFFAERPEGSVSTLKIQRTQQEDSAVYLCASSLGRRGKRANEKLFFGSGTQLSVL.

This clone occurred once. The chain links TRBV5-4 to TRBJ1-6, with D perhaps TRBD1 (6 bases). The V gene's germline CDR1 is SGHNT and CDR2 YYREEE (reference sequence). The CDR3 length is 15 residues. Between the trimmed V and J ends, which lost 0 bases and 7 bases, there was a span of 11 bases. CDR3 region: CASSLDRAKNSPLHF. The CDR3 DNA reads TGTGCCAGCAGCTTGGACAGGGCCAAAAATTCACCCCTCCACTTT.

Points on this clone: The identical CDR3 is also encoded by other nucleotide sequences in the sample. This rearrangement joins TRBV30 to TRBJ2-3, with TRBD2 as a possible D gene (5 bases). Germline V gene data show CDR1 as GTSNPN and CDR2 as SVGIG (reference sequence). The ends were cut back, 4 bases at V and 12 bases at J, with 14 bases in the middle. This CDR3 spans 11 amino acids. The CDR3 sequence is CAWTQGSTQYF. The CDR3 DNA follows: TGTGCCTGGACCCAAGGGAGTACACAGTATTTT.

This chain uses TRBV6-5 with TRBJ1-3; 8 positions match TRBD1. J lost 3 bases, V lost 4 bases, and 5 bases had no gene match. This CDR3 has 15 amino acids. Germline V CDR1 and CDR2: MNHEY, SVGAGI. The CDR3, as DNA: TGTGCCAGCAGTTTCCAACAGGGGGGTGGAAACACCATATATTTT. Encoded protein: CASSFQQGGGNTIYF.

The chain links TRBV5-1 to TRBJ2-1; tentative D call: TRBD1 (5 bases). From germline, CDR1 is SGHRS and CDR2 YFSETQ. CDR3 length: 14 residues. V shed 0 bases and J shed 8 bases, with 12 bases lying between them. CDR3 sequence: CASSLAQGFDEQFF. DNA for the CDR3: TGCGCCAGCAGCTTGGCCCAGGGTTTCGATGAGCAGTTCTTC.

The chain links TRBV6-5 to TRBJ1-1, with a possible D match to TRBD1 (6 bases). V lost 8 bases and J 6 bases, leaving 22 bases between the germline ends. The CDR3 contains 15 residues. Germline V CDR1 and CDR2: MNHEY, SVGAGI. The chain's CDR3 is CASQNGGGAVAEAFF. The CDR3 DNA reads TGTGCCAGCCAAAATGGGGGGGGCGCAGTAGCTGAAGCTTTCTTT.

The chain is built from TRBV4-1 and TRBJ2-5; either TRBD1 or TRBD2 may supply D (5 bases each). CDR1 and CDR2 from the germline V gene are MGHRA and YSYEKL. The CDR3 contains 15 residues. V was shortened by 0 bases and J by 5 bases, with 13 bases between the two germline ends. The CDR3, as DNA: TGCGCCAGCAGCCAAGAGGGGGTTATAGTGGAGACCCAGTACTTC. Amino acid sequence: CASSQEGVIVETQYF.

This clone is categorized as medium-sized. Additional DNA sequences in this sample encode the identical CDR3. J is TRBJ1-6 and V is TRBV30; D is unclear. This CDR3 contains 14 residues. V lost 1 base, J lost 5 bases, and 9 bases lay in between. CDR1 and CDR2 (germline): GTSNPN, SVGIG (reference sequence). DNA of the CDR3: TGTGCCTGGAGTGCCGGGCAGGATAATTCACCCCTCCACTTT. It specifies CAWSAGQDNSPLHF.

The chain uses TRBV20-1 and TRBJ2-4; TRBD2 is a possible D gene (7 bases). The ends were cut back, 0 bases at V and 16 bases at J, with 13 bases in the middle. Germline CDR1 reads DFQATT; CDR2 reads SNEGSKA (reference sequence). CDR3 length equals 11 residues. The CDR3 is CSARDRGDNYF. As DNA, the CDR3 is TGCAGTGCTAGAGATCGGGGGGACAACTACTTC.

This sequence joins TRBV6-5 and TRBJ1-5, with a possible D match to TRBD1 (5 bases). This CDR3 is 14 amino acids long. V was trimmed by 6 bases and J by 2 bases, leaving 11 bases between them. Germline CDR1 MNHEY, CDR2 SVGAGI. The CDR3 sequence is CASSYSQGNQPQHF. CDR3 bases: TGTGCCAGCAGCTATTCACAGGGCAATCAGCCCCAGCATTTT.

The chain is built from TRBV7-2 and TRBJ2-1; 7 nucleotides match TRBD1. CDR3 size: 14 residues. Trimming took 2 bases from V and 6 from J; bases not matched to a gene: 4. Germline values: CDR1 SGHTA, CDR2 FQGNSA. The CDR3 region has the DNA TGTGCCAGCAGCTTACACAGGGACAGCAATGAGCAGTTCTTC. Protein sequence: CASSLHRDSNEQFF.

This chain joins TRBV11-1 and TRBJ2-7; D is ambiguous. Trimming stripped 3 bases from V and 4 bases from J, with 13 bases between. This CDR3 is built from 14 residues. Germline CDR1 SGHAT, CDR2 FQDESV (reference sequence). The CDR3 coding sequence is TGTGCCAGCAGCTTTCAACGTACACCTTACGAGCAGTACTTC. It codes for CASSFQRTPYEQYF. Using reference TRBV11-1 and TRBJ2-7 for the parts outside the CDR3, the full variable domain is EAEVAQSPRYKITEKSQAVAFWCDPISGHATLYWYRQILGQGPELLVQFQDESVVDDSQLPKDRFSAERLKGVDSTLKIQPAELGDSAMYLCASSFQRTPYEQYFGPGTRLTVT.

The chain recombines TRBV15 with TRBJ2-1, with 8 bases that match TRBD2. There are 18 residues in the CDR3. The V gene's germline CDR1 is LNHNV and CDR2 YYDKDF (reference sequence). V gave up 0 bases and J gave up 2 bases; unmatched junction bases: 9. Written as DNA, the CDR3 is TGTGCCACCAGCAGAGATCGGGGCGGGGGGAAGACCTACAATGAGCAGTTCTTC. It codes for CATSRDRGGGKTYNEQFF.

The rearrangement links TRBV7-3 to TRBJ2-1, with D tentatively TRBD2 (6 bases). The germline gives CDR1 SGHTA, CDR2 FQGTGA. The CDR3 has 13 amino acids. V was trimmed by 5 bases and J by 10 bases, leaving 15 bases between them. CDR3 nucleotide sequence: TGTGCCAGCAGCCCGGGAGCTCTTCCAGAGCAGTTCTTC. Its translation is CASSPGALPEQFF.

V is TRBV6-5 and J is TRBJ1-2; 9 bases are a match to TRBD1. V gave up 5 bases and J gave up 5 bases; unmatched junction bases: 6. Germline V gives CDR1 MNHEY, CDR2 SVGAGI. This CDR3 comprises 14 residues. The CDR3 DNA follows: TGTGCCAGCAGTAACAGGGGGCAGTCATATGGCTACACCTTC. Amino acid sequence: CASSNRGQSYGYTF.

The chain recombines TRBV14 with TRBJ1-4; D possibly corresponds to TRBD1 (6 bases). Between the trimmed V and J ends, which lost 0 bases and 8 bases, there was a span of 13 bases. The V gene's germline CDR1 is SGHDN and CDR2 FVKESK. The CDR3 extends over 15 amino acids. CDR3 amino acids: CASSQDLGGLEKLFF. In DNA form, the CDR3 reads TGTGCCAGCAGCCAAGATCTGGGGGGCTTGGAAAAACTGTTTTTT.

The CDR3 region has the DNA TGCGCCAGCAGCTTGGAGGTAGGATCGTTTGGCTACACCTTC. Protein sequence: CASSLEVGSFGYTF. The gene calls are TRBV5-1 and TRBJ1-2, with D uncertain. Trimming removed 0 bases from V and 7 bases from J, with 13 bases in between. The CDR3 contains 14 residues. The germline V gene encodes CDR1 SGHRS and CDR2 YFSETQ.

This sequence joins TRBV15 and TRBJ2-7; TRBD2 matches at 7 bases. This CDR3 contains 12 residues. V gave up 8 bases and J gave up 3 bases; unmatched junction bases: 4. Germline lookup yields CDR1 LNHNV and CDR2 YYDKDF (reference sequence). The CDR3: CATSRDYYEQYV. DNA for the CDR3: TGTGCCACCTCCCGGGACTACTACGAGCAGTACGTC.